The entry below gives a single T cell receptor beta chain sequence along with its context. From RNA transcripts, TCR beta CDR3 regions were amplified. During a first-round RT-PCR of the TCR CDR3, the HTBI primer set was used. MiXCR, applied by TCRdb to the multiplex PCR reads, yields one record per CDR3 protein. This table holds roughly 400,000 distinct CDR3 sequences, 20% to 25% found once. This sample was included in a study of T cells in Graves' hyperthyroidism and ophthalmopathy. Germline V gene data show CDR1 as DFQATT and CDR2 as SNEGSKA (reference sequence). Unmatched junction bases numbered 11, after V lost 6 bases and J lost 4 bases. This CDR3 spans 16 amino acids. Newly diagnosed patients aged 18 to 65 had hyperthyroidism of under 2 months' duration.

The sample comprised blood. The TCR originated in a man aged 45-60 years with Graves' hyperthyroidism. The rearrangement uses TRBV20-1 and TRBJ2-1; 11 bases match TRBD2. The CDR3 coding sequence is TGCAGTGCCGCACATCTAACTAGCGGGAGTTACAATGAGCAGTTCTTC. It codes for CSAAHLTSGSYNEQFF.